This TCR beta chain was captured in a study of CD8+ T cells in alopecia areata. Study results and limitations: Tofacitinib significantly brought down scalp clonality and expanded CD8+ clones among top 100. Many expanded lesional clones persisted during tofacitinib (in both scalp and blood).

In the case of this clone: What it binds is not known.

Treatment here: oral pan-JAK inhibitor, 5-10 mg twice daily. Sorting of CD4+ and CD8+ T cells was performed on PBMCs. The CDR3 extends over 13 amino acids. Trimming cost V 4 bases and J 10 bases, with 17 bases left between them. Germline-derived CDR1 and CDR2 are SGHRS and YFSETQ. cDNA reverse transcribed from extracted RNA served as the sequencing template. Profiled with immunoSEQ multiplex PCR; TCRdb holds only in-frame clones, not every one. The sample consists of 150,000 to 250,000 clones, around 56% of them appearing once. The sequence was collected from a human donor with alopecia areata. This chain joins TRBV5-1 and TRBJ1-2; no reliable D call. The material was CD4+ T cells sorted from blood, obtained at week 4, from a patient treated with tofacitinib. The CDR3 region is CASSLTDTLDYTF. DNA for the CDR3: TGCGCCAGCAGCCTAACCGACACCCTAGACTACACCTTC.